This TCR beta chain derives from a study of blood T cell repertoires in COVID-19. Study summary: The origin of the acute and convalescent COVID-19 samples was the United States, Italy and Spain.

Sequenced by immunoSEQ multiplex PCR; TCRdb stores in-frame clones only, minus some. Among about 300,000 clones listed, around 87% were seen once. CDR3 size: 11 residues. Germline values: CDR1 MDHEN, CDR2 SYDVKM. As for this clone: The junction does not match germline at one end; this may be a read error.

This clonotype was obtained from a man aged 65 to 79 with acute or convalescent COVID-19. V gene TRBV28 combines with J gene TRBJ2-7; tentatively, D is TRBD1 (6 bases). Specimen: peripheral blood. DNA for the CDR3: TGTGCCAGCAGCTCGGACAGCCTCACTCTCTTC. Amino acid sequence: CASSSDSLTLF.